A single sample is the source of the 29 T cell receptor beta chains below, sequenced in a study of T cell responses to AZD1222 COVID-19 vaccine. The data were produced by immunoSEQ multiplex PCR, yet TCRdb's version contains in-frame clones alone and is incomplete. The sample lists 110,000 to 150,000 clones; approximately 94% were seen once. The sample was peripheral blood, taken on day 0 of AZD1222 vaccination. Receptors were obtained from an adult in good health.

The rearrangement joins TRBV28 to TRBJ1-5; 7 bases agree with TRBD1. J gave up 4 bases and V 10 bases, and 10 bases lay outside the gene matches. This CDR3 spans 14 amino acids. Germline lookup yields CDR1 MDHEN and CDR2 SYDVKM. CDR3 in DNA: TGTGCCACCACGCCTACACAGGGGAATCAGCCCCAGCATTTT. Its translation: CATTPTQGNQPQHF.

In DNA form, the CDR3 reads TGTGCCAGCAGCTCACGCGGGGGGCTGGCTAATGAAAAACTGTTTTTT. Amino acids: CASSSRGGLANEKLFF. The rearrangement links TRBV7-9 to TRBJ1-4; D possibly corresponds to TRBD1 (6 bases). Looked up from germline, CDR1 is SEHNR and CDR2 is FQNEAQ (reference sequence). Trimming removed 4 bases from V and 3 bases from J, with 15 bases in between. The length of the CDR3 is 16 residues.

The chain combines TRBV28 with TRBJ2-7; possibly TRBD2 for D (5 bases). Trimming took 8 bases from V and 3 from J, leaving 14 bases between them. CDR1 and CDR2 from the germline V gene are MDHEN and SYDVKM. There are 13 residues in the CDR3. In nucleotides, the CDR3 is TGTGCCAGCGTGCACGGGAACCTCTACGAGCAGTACTTC. Amino acid sequence: CASVHGNLYEQYF.

V and J are TRBV28 and TRBJ1-2, with TRBD1 as a possible D gene (5 bases). V shed 3 bases and J shed 8 bases, with 10 bases lying between them. The CDR3 is 12 residues long. CDR1 and CDR2 from the germline V gene are MDHEN and SYDVKM. CDR3 loop: CASSFRVRGYTF. The CDR3 DNA follows: TGTGCCAGCAGTTTCAGGGTACGAGGCTACACCTTC.

This chain links TRBV7-3 with TRBJ2-1, with 12 bases fitting TRBD2. Trimming removed 5 bases from V and 0 bases from J; junction bases left unmatched: 11. The germline CDR1 and CDR2 sequences are SGHTA and FQGTGA. This CDR3 has 19 amino acids. The chain's CDR3 is CASSPPTGLAGSSYNEQFF. CDR3 bases: TGTGCCAGCAGCCCACCAACCGGACTAGCGGGAAGCTCCTACAATGAGCAGTTCTTC.

CDR3 in amino acids: CASSSYEYSPLHF. The CDR3 nucleotides read TGTGCCAGCAGCTCGTACGAGTATTCACCCCTCCACTTT. The chain recombines TRBV11-2 with TRBJ1-6; D is unclear. V lost 4 bases to trimming and J lost 8 bases, with 9 bases between them. Germline-derived CDR1 and CDR2 are SGHAT and FQNNGV. This CDR3 comprises 13 residues. Drawing the rest from reference TRBV11-2 and TRBJ1-6, the complete variable domain is EAGVAQSPRYKIIEKRQSVAFWCNPISGHATLYWYQQILGQGPKLLIQFQNNGVVDDSQLPKDRFSAERLKGVDSTLKIQPAKLEDSAVYLCASSSYEYSPLHFGNGTRLTVT.

This clone was found once. The chain links TRBV9 to TRBJ1-6, with 11 nucleotides matching TRBD1. CDR1 and CDR2 (germline): SGDLS, YYNGEE. J was trimmed by 6 bases and V by 6 bases; bases with no gene match: 5. This CDR3 has 15 amino acids. This CDR3 reads CASKRDRGGNSPLHF. In DNA, the CDR3 is TGTGCCAGCAAGCGGGACAGGGGGGGTAATTCACCCCTCCACTTT.

The rearrangement uses TRBV11-2 and TRBJ2-1; no firm D call. With 4 bases removed from V and 8 bases from J, the gap between germline ends came to 6 bases. Germline values: CDR1 SGHAT, CDR2 FQNNGV. The CDR3 has 11 residues. CDR3 in DNA: TGTGCCAGCAGCTCGGGTCATGAGCAGTTCTTC. Amino acids: CASSSGHEQFF.

The V gene is TRBV9, the J gene TRBJ2-1, with D perhaps matching TRBD1 (5 bases). Germline loops: CDR1 SGDLS, CDR2 YYNGEE. Between the trimmed V and J ends, which lost 4 bases and 9 bases, there was a span of 17 bases. This CDR3 has 14 residues. The CDR3 reads CASSSPLGRAEQFF. DNA for the CDR3: TGTGCCAGCAGCTCCCCCTTGGGGCGAGCTGAGCAGTTCTTC. Combining the CDR3 with reference TRBV9 and TRBJ2-1 gives the whole variable domain DSGVTQTPKHLITATGQRVTLRCSPRSGDLSVYWYQQSLDQGLQFLIQYYNGEERAKGNILERFSAQQFPDLHSELNLSSLELGDSALYFCASSSPLGRAEQFFGPGTRLTVL.

This clone showed up just once. V gene TRBV7-9 combines with J gene TRBJ2-1; TRBD2 aligns across 10 bases. Looked up from germline, CDR1 is SEHNR and CDR2 is FQNEAQ (reference sequence). With 4 bases clipped from V and 5 bases from J, the junction kept 5 bases outside the gene matches. The CDR3 consists of 15 residues. This chain's CDR3 is CASSSPSGGDNEQFF. The DNA for the CDR3 is TGTGCCAGCAGCTCCCCCAGCGGGGGGGACAATGAGCAGTTCTTC.

The CDR3 nucleotides are TGTGCCAGCAGTTCGATCCGCGGCAACCACTACGAGCAGTACTTC. This encodes CASSSIRGNHYEQYF. The genes are TRBV27 and TRBJ2-7; D gene ambiguous. The germline V gene encodes CDR1 MNHEY and CDR2 SMNVEV (reference sequence). V gave up 4 bases and J gave up 3 bases, with 16 bases separating them. The CDR3 sequence is 15 residues long.

The chain carries TRBV12-3 or TRBV12-4 and TRBJ1-1, with D uncertain. The V end was cut by 7 bases, the J end by 8 bases, with 8 bases between. The CDR3 covers 10 residues. CDR3 sequence reads: CASTRVEAFF. The CDR3 DNA reads as TGTGCCAGCACTAGGGTAGAAGCTTTCTTT.

V and J are TRBV5-1 and TRBJ1-6; D possibly corresponds to TRBD1 (6 bases). The CDR3 length is 14 residues. Germline assignment: CDR1 SGHRS and CDR2 YFSETQ. Trimming left V 0 bases short and J 5 bases short, with 6 bases between. CDR3 bases: TGCGCCAGCAGCTTGGGACAGGATAATTCACCCCTCCACTTT. Translating it yields CASSLGQDNSPLHF.

This rearrangement joins TRBV6-5 to TRBJ2-3; D is unclear. The CDR3 totals 14 residues. Germline-derived CDR1 and CDR2 are MNHEY and SVGAGI. Trimming took 6 bases from V and 2 from J, leaving 12 bases between them. CDR3 sequence (DNA): TGTGCCAGCAGACCCGGGTCTACCACAGATACGCAGTATTTT. This encodes CASRPGSTTDTQYF.

V gene TRBV7-9 combines with J gene TRBJ1-1, with 9 bases matching TRBD1. Losses at the gene ends were 5 bases for V and 3 bases for J; bases not matched to a gene: 10. Germline-derived CDR1 and CDR2 are SEHNR and FQNEAQ (reference sequence). The CDR3 loop spans 16 amino acids. CDR3 nucleotide sequence: TGTGCCAGCAGCCGTACAGGGGGCGTTGAGTACACTGAAGCTTTCTTT. Residues: CASSRTGGVEYTEAFF.

The V gene is TRBV30, the J gene TRBJ1-5; no firm D call. Germline V lookup: CDR1 GTSNPN, CDR2 SVGIG (reference sequence). The V end lost 0 bases, the J end lost 3 bases, and 9 bases lay between the germline ends. This CDR3 has 14 amino acids. The CDR3 sequence is CAWSVLDYNQPQHF. CDR3 bases: TGTGCCTGGAGTGTACTAGACTACAATCAGCCCCAGCATTTT.

The chain is built from TRBV6-2 or TRBV6-3 and TRBJ1-1; D is unresolved. There are 11 residues in the CDR3. The V gene's germline CDR1 is MNHEY and CDR2 SVGEGT. V lost 2 bases, J lost 11 bases, and 9 bases lay in between. Here the CDR3 reads CASSYPIGAFF. Written as DNA, the CDR3 is TGTGCCAGCAGTTACCCCATTGGGGCTTTCTTT.

This sequence joins TRBV19 and TRBJ1-6; tentatively, D is TRBD1 (5 bases). CDR3 size: 14 residues. The germline CDR1 and CDR2 sequences are LNHDA and SQIVND (reference sequence). V was cut by 5 bases and J by 6 bases, with 11 bases left in between. The CDR3 protein is CASSVGTPNSPLHF. Written as DNA, the CDR3 is TGTGCCAGTAGTGTCGGGACTCCTAATTCACCCCTCCACTTT.

The chain employs TRBV4-1 and TRBJ1-2; D is uncertain. The V end lost 3 bases, the J end lost 4 bases, and 24 bases lay between the germline ends. The CDR3 spans 18 residues. CDR1 is MGHRA, CDR2 YSYEKL, per germline. Here the CDR3 DNA reads TGCGCCAGCAGCCACAATCCCTATTTCGGGCGACCCCTCTATGGCTACACCTTC. It translates to CASSHNPYFGRPLYGYTF.

This chain joins TRBV6-5 and TRBJ2-5; perhaps TRBD1 as D (5 bases). Trimming left V 4 bases short and J 5 bases short, with 14 bases between. The length of the CDR3 is 14 residues. The germline CDR1 and CDR2 sequences are MNHEY and SVGAGI. The CDR3 is CASSSRGPGETQYF. The CDR3 nucleotides are TGTGCCAGCAGTTCTAGGGGTCCAGGGGAGACCCAGTACTTC.

The chain recombines TRBV19 with TRBJ1-4; D uncertain. The V and J ends lost 3 bases and 4 bases respectively, with 0 bases between them. Germline values: CDR1 LNHDA, CDR2 SQIVND (reference sequence). The CDR3 extends over 11 amino acids. The CDR3 loop is CASSINEKLFF. Written as DNA, the CDR3 is TGTGCCAGTAGTATTAATGAAAAACTGTTTTTT.

The CDR3 region is CASSFFTGSSYNSPLHF. DNA for the CDR3: TGTGCCAGCAGTTTTTTTACAGGGAGCTCCTATAATTCACCCCTCCACTTT. V and J are TRBV27 and TRBJ1-6, with TRBD1 as a possible D gene (6 bases). Trimming stripped 3 bases from V and 0 bases from J, with 12 bases between. CDR3 size: 17 residues. From germline, CDR1 is MNHEY and CDR2 SMNVEV (reference sequence).

This clone was counted once. The rearrangement joins TRBV5-1 to TRBJ2-7, with D tentatively TRBD1 or TRBD2 (5 bases each). V lost 4 bases and J lost 2, with 16 bases in between. The CDR3 consists of 15 residues. CDR1 and CDR2 (germline): SGHRS, YFSETQ. CDR3 in DNA: TGCGCCAGCAGCCGAGGGGTAGCAGAAACCTACGAGCAGTACTTC. Protein sequence: CASSRGVAETYEQYF.

This chain links TRBV27 with TRBJ1-5; TRBD1 aligns across 7 bases. Germline CDR1 is MNHEY and CDR2 is SMNVEV (reference sequence). The CDR3 length is 14 residues. Germline trimming cut 10 bases from V and 1 base from J; bases unmatched to any gene: 7. The CDR3 protein is CATQGIESNQPQHF. CDR3 nucleotides: TGTGCCACACAGGGGATCGAAAGCAATCAGCCCCAGCATTTT.

The chain combines TRBV7-9 with TRBJ1-2; no clear D. V was pared by 5 bases and J by 3 bases, with 13 bases between. This CDR3 comprises 14 residues. Germline values: CDR1 SEHNR, CDR2 FQNEAQ (reference sequence). CDR3: CASSDSGEDYGYTF. For the CDR3, the DNA is TGTGCCAGCAGCGACTCGGGTGAGGACTATGGCTACACCTTC. The whole variable domain, filled in from reference TRBV7-9 and TRBJ1-2, reads DTGVSQNPRHKITKRGQNVTFRCDPISEHNRLYWYRQTLGQGPEFLTYFQNEAQLEKSRLLSDRFSAERPKGSFSTLEIQRTEQGDSAMYLCASSDSGEDYGYTFGSGTRLTVV.

The chain joins TRBV4-1 to TRBJ2-3; D is possibly TRBD1 or TRBD2 (6 bases each). Germline V lookup: CDR1 MGHRA, CDR2 YSYEKL. Trimming shortened V by 9 bases and J by 2 bases, and 15 bases separated the two germline ends. The CDR3 is 14 residues long. CDR3 in DNA: TGCGCCAGTAGAGGGGGACTCCACACAGATACGCAGTATTTT. This gives the protein CASRGGLHTDTQYF.

The chain carries TRBV27 and TRBJ2-3; D is undetermined. V was clipped by 5 bases and J by 4 bases, with 4 bases between them. Germline V gene data show CDR1 as MNHEY and CDR2 as SMNVEV (reference sequence). This CDR3 is 11 amino acids long. The CDR3: CASSQADTQYF. The CDR3 bases are TGTGCCAGCAGTCAAGCAGATACGCAGTATTTT.

The V and J genes are TRBV7-8 and TRBJ1-1, with no clear D. Germline V CDR1 and CDR2: SGHVS, FQNEAQ. The ends were cut back, 1 base at V and 7 bases at J, with 16 bases in the middle. The CDR3 is 15 residues long. DNA of the CDR3: TGTGCCAGCAGCTTAGTATGGGAGTCGAACGGTGAAGCTTTCTTT. Its protein is CASSLVWESNGEAFF.

This clone appeared once. The rearrangement joins TRBV6-6 to TRBJ1-1, with 9 bases matching TRBD1. V lost 6 bases and J lost 2; bases outside the gene matches: 7. Germline-derived CDR1 and CDR2 are MNHNY and SVGAGI (reference sequence). The CDR3 has 15 amino acids. The CDR3 sequence: CASRLGTGSNTEAFF. CDR3 DNA: TGTGCCAGCAGGCTCGGGACAGGGAGTAACACTGAAGCTTTCTTT.